The T cell receptor beta chain described here comes from a study of blood T cell repertoires in COVID-19. V gave up 7 bases and J gave up 8 bases; unmatched junction bases: 12. The germline gives CDR1 SEHNR, CDR2 FQNEAQ (reference sequence). This CDR3 is 15 amino acids long. The authors' processing: How many nucleated cells were present was estimated from reference gene primer amplification. Method: immunoSEQ multiplex PCR; TCRdb's copy keeps in-frame clones and lacks some. From that table come the V and J calls and clone size; the DNA was used to work out D and trimming. In the table there are 100,000 to 150,000 clones, around 81% of which are singletons.

V is TRBV7-9 and J is TRBJ2-1, with TRBD1 identical over 9 bases. The source material was peripheral blood. This receptor was taken from a woman aged 45 to 65 with acute or convalescent COVID-19. CDR3 sequence reads: CASKKPGQGIHEQFF. In DNA, the CDR3 is TGTGCCAGCAAAAAACCGGGACAGGGTATACATGAGCAGTTCTTC.